These T cell receptor beta chains were read from a single sample in a study of blood T cells in healthy people across ages. TCRdb used MiXCR to reprocess the 5' RACE reads, holding one entry per CDR3 protein. The sample gives 550,000 to 700,000 distinct CDR3 sequences, 25% to 30% of which show up once; around a sixth is in the top ten. Material: blood. The receptors were sampled from a woman aged 70-85 years in good health. CDR3s include the opening cysteine and the closing phenylalanine or tryptophan. Fields, in order: V gene, J gene, D gene, clone size, CDR3 protein, CDR3 DNA. D genes are given only for firm matches. Not every row has a clone size; where given, it reads once, few, many or a size class.

TRBV29-1	TRBJ1-2	.	.	CSVGTFNGYTF	TGCAGCGTTGGCACGTTTAATGGCTACACCTTC
TRBV27	TRBJ1-6	.	few	CASRMGNSPLHF	TGTGCCTCCAGAATGGGGAATTCACCCCTCCACTTT
TRBV20-1	TRBJ2-7	TRBD2	few	CSARTAGVGEQYF	TGCAGTGCTAGAACAGCGGGGGTTGGAGAGCAGTACTTC
TRBV20-1	TRBJ1-2	.	.	CSARTSNYGYTF	TGCAGTGCTAGAACTAGCAACTATGGCTACACCTTC
TRBV3-1	TRBJ1-1	.	.	CASSQDTVTVNTEAFF	TGTGCCAGCAGCCAAGATACCGTGACAGTGAACACTGAAGCTTTCTTT
TRBV12-3/TRBV12-4	TRBJ1-5	TRBD1	few	CASSLKVLGQPNQPQHF	TGTGCCAGCAGTTTAAAGGTGTTGGGACAGCCCAATCAGCCCCAGCATTTT
TRBV20-1	TRBJ2-5	TRBD2	.	CSARGRGGPETQYF	TGCAGTGCTAGAGGGCGGGGGGGCCCAGAGACCCAGTACTTC
TRBV12-3/TRBV12-4	TRBJ1-1	.	.	CASREGRVNTEAFF	TGTGCCAGCAGGGAAGGCCGGGTGAACACTGAAGCTTTCTTT
TRBV6-1	TRBJ1-1	.	.	CASSPAGLKGDTEAFF	TGTGCCAGCAGCCCGGCAGGTTTAAAGGGGGACACTGAAGCTTTCTTT
TRBV11-2	TRBJ2-1	TRBD2	.	CASSLVSGRHNEQFF	TGTGCCAGCAGCTTAGTTAGCGGGCGCCACAATGAGCAGTTCTTC
TRBV20-1	TRBJ2-1	.	.	CSARFTNNEQFF	TGCAGTGCTAGATTCACCAACAATGAGCAGTTCTTC
TRBV6-5	TRBJ1-4	.	few	CASRLNGADNEKLFF	TGTGCCAGCAGACTTAACGGGGCCGACAATGAAAAACTGTTTTTT
TRBV5-1	TRBJ1-1	TRBD1	many	CASSSGQGAHEAFF	TGCGCCAGCAGCTCTGGACAGGGGGCACATGAAGCTTTCTTT
TRBV29-1	TRBJ2-3	TRBD1	few	CSVVPGQGATDTQYF	TGCAGCGTTGTCCCCGGACAGGGGGCAACAGATACGCAGTATTTT
TRBV20-1	TRBJ2-1	TRBD2	few	CSAAPRLAGGSQFF	TGCAGTGCCGCCCCTCGACTAGCGGGGGGGTCGCAGTTCTTC
TRBV20-1	TRBJ2-5	.	.	CSALPVGRETQYF	TGCAGTGCCCTTCCTGTGGGCCGAGAGACCCAGTACTTC
TRBV7-8	TRBJ2-1	.	few	CASSLEGIGLSSGNEQFF	TGTGCCAGCAGCTTAGAAGGCATAGGTCTATCCTCCGGGAATGAGCAGTTCTTC
TRBV20-1	TRBJ2-2	.	few	CSAFPGELFF	TGCAGCGCCTTCCCCGGGGAGCTGTTTTTT
TRBV11-2	TRBJ1-1	.	.	CASSSLAEAFF	TGTGCCAGCAGCTCGCTCGCTGAAGCTTTCTTT
TRBV9	TRBJ1-1	.	few	CASSVVKGTEAFF	TGTGCCAGCAGCGTAGTCAAGGGCACTGAAGCTTTCTTT
TRBV20-1	TRBJ2-5	TRBD2	.	CSARDLAGRQLETQYF	TGCAGTGCTAGAGATCTAGCGGGGAGGCAGTTGGAGACCCAGTACTTC
TRBV20-1	TRBJ2-5	.	.	CSARDSLTGTQYF	TGCAGTGCTAGGGACAGCTTAACGGGGACCCAGTACTTC
TRBV5-1	TRBJ2-3	.	.	CASSSPGGHSTDTQYF	TGCGCCAGCAGCTCCCCAGGGGGGCACAGCACAGATACGCAGTATTTT
TRBV5-1	TRBJ1-2	TRBD1	.	CASSLGQGESGGYTF	TGCGCCAGCAGCTTAGGACAGGGAGAGTCCGGGGGCTACACCTTC
TRBV7-2	TRBJ2-5	.	.	CASSSEALTQYF	TGTGCCAGCAGCTCCGAAGCTCTCACCCAGTACTTC
TRBV4-3	TRBJ2-3	.	few	CASSQDRLTDTQYF	TGCGCCAGCAGCCAAGATCGCCTCACAGATACGCAGTATTTT
TRBV4-1	TRBJ1-4	TRBD1	.	CASSQELQGADNEKLFF	TGCGCCAGCAGCCAAGAGTTACAGGGGGCTGATAATGAAAAACTGTTTTTT
TRBV15	TRBJ2-7	.	.	CATSRDSGRPYEQYF	TGTGCCACCAGCAGAGATTCGGGCAGACCCTACGAGCAGTACTTC
TRBV5-1	TRBJ2-7	TRBD1	few	CASSPGGQGLSEQYF	TGCGCCAGCAGCCCGGGCGGACAGGGCTTATCCGAGCAGTACTTC
TRBV7-9	TRBJ2-7	.	.	CASSLDGHYEQYF	TGTGCCAGCAGCTTAGATGGGCACTACGAGCAGTACTTC
TRBV11-2	TRBJ2-5	TRBD2	few	CASNLYGGGETQYF	TGTGCCAGCAACCTATACGGCGGGGGGGAGACCCAGTACTTC
TRBV7-2	TRBJ1-2	TRBD1	few	CASTKSGTGGAASYGYTF	TGTGCCAGCACCAAATCCGGGACAGGGGGCGCAGCCTCCTATGGCTACACCTTC
TRBV7-2	TRBJ2-7	.	.	CASSNARTSYEQYF	TGTGCCAGCAGCAACGCGCGGACCTCCTACGAGCAGTACTTC
TRBV7-6	TRBJ2-1	.	.	CASSLIQPEQFF	TGTGCCAGCAGCTTAATCCAGCCCGAGCAGTTCTTC
TRBV7-2	TRBJ2-3	TRBD1	.	CASSSRQGALDTQYF	TGTGCCAGCAGCTCGCGACAGGGGGCTCTGGATACGCAGTATTTT
TRBV11-2	TRBJ2-6	.	few	CASSSQRGPKNVLTF	TGTGCCAGCAGCTCTCAACGGGGACCGAAAAACGTCCTGACTTTC
TRBV12-3/TRBV12-4	TRBJ1-4	.	.	CASSQGRPNEKLFF	TGTGCCAGCAGCCAGGGACGGCCAAATGAAAAACTGTTTTTT
TRBV20-1	TRBJ2-5	.	.	CSAAQGLGEQYF	TGCAGTGCGGCCCAGGGTCTGGGAGAGCAGTACTTC
TRBV9	TRBJ2-7	.	.	CASSEDGQSYEQYF	TGTGCCAGCAGCGAAGACGGACAGTCCTACGAGCAGTACTTC
TRBV18	TRBJ2-7	.	few	CASSQSRGTLREQYF	TGTGCCAGCTCCCAAAGCAGGGGTACCTTGCGGGAGCAGTACTTC
TRBV4-3	TRBJ2-3	.	.	CASSQELQDSTDTQYF	TGCGCCAGCAGCCAAGAACTACAAGATAGCACAGATACGCAGTATTTT
TRBV6-5	TRBJ1-4	.	.	CASSYTQATNEKLFF	TGTGCCAGCAGTTACACGCAGGCCACTAATGAAAAACTGTTTTTT
TRBV30	TRBJ2-7	.	.	CAWSTHPGYGAYDEQYF	TGTGCCTGGAGTACCCACCCGGGGTACGGGGCCTACGACGAGCAGTACTTC
TRBV4-2	TRBJ2-7	.	few	CASSPPGSPFYEQYF	TGTGCCAGCAGCCCACCAGGGAGTCCCTTCTACGAGCAGTACTTC
TRBV6-5	TRBJ1-2	.	.	CASSYFGEDTF	TGTGCCAGCAGTTACTTCGGGGAGGACACCTTC
TRBV11-2	TRBJ1-5	.	few	CASSLLSNQPQHF	TGTGCCAGCAGCTTACTTTCCAATCAGCCCCAGCATTTT
TRBV7-8	TRBJ2-3	TRBD2	few	CASSFPGLAGGVVVTQYF	TGTGCCAGCAGCTTCCCCGGACTAGCGGGGGGTGTCGTGGTTACGCAGTATTTT
TRBV28	TRBJ2-7	.	.	CASKSPDSYEQYF	TGTGCCAGCAAAAGTCCAGACTCCTACGAGCAGTACTTC
TRBV20-1	TRBJ2-5	.	few	CSATTLATPEREQYF	TGCAGTGCTACAACCCTTGCCACCCCCGAACGGGAGCAGTACTTC
TRBV6-5	TRBJ2-3	.	.	CASRRGGADTQYF	TGTGCCAGTCGCCGAGGCGGGGCAGATACGCAGTATTTT